Here is one TCR beta chain with its context. The antigen is not known. The sample originates from a study of T cell responses to AZD1222 COVID-19 vaccine. Between the trimmed V and J ends, which lost 3 bases and 4 bases, there was a span of 12 bases. There are 14 residues in the CDR3. Assay: immunoSEQ multiplex PCR; the TCRdb copy retains only in-frame clones and omits some. This sample has about 140,000 clones, with approximately 93% found just once. Whole-study results and caveats: Donors were mostly white British, more females; clonal diversity possibly underestimated. Without day 14 samples, only post-peak T cell repertoires were studied.

The receptor's source is an adult in good health. The material sequenced was peripheral blood, taken on day 0 of MenACWY control vaccination. The genes are TRBV23-1 and TRBJ1-1, with TRBD1 as a possible D gene (6 bases). TRBV23-1 is recorded as an ORF, its role being uncertain. The CDR3 loop reads CASSQGQDTTEAFF. In DNA form, the CDR3 reads TGCGCCAGCAGTCAGGGACAAGACACCACTGAAGCTTTCTTT.